This T cell receptor beta chain emerged from a study of blood T cell repertoires in COVID-19. The junction had 5 bases not matched to a gene; V was cut back by 7 bases and J by 2 bases. Germline lookup yields CDR1 SNHLY and CDR2 FYNNEI. The CDR3 extends over 14 amino acids. How the authors handled the data: Estimates of nucleated cell counts were drawn from the amplification of reference gene primers. Profiled with immunoSEQ multiplex PCR; TCRdb holds only in-frame clones, not every one. V and J calls plus clone size are reproduced from that table; the DNA served to infer D and trimming. The sample contains about 180,000 clones, approximately 90% of which appear only once.

The chain carries TRBV2 and TRBJ2-7; TRBD1 agrees at 10 bases. Specimen: peripheral blood. This sequence was found in a woman in her twenties or thirties with active or convalescent COVID-19. DNA of the CDR3: TGTGCCAGCACCCTAGGACAGGGGGCCTACGAGCAGTACTTC. It specifies CASTLGQGAYEQYF.